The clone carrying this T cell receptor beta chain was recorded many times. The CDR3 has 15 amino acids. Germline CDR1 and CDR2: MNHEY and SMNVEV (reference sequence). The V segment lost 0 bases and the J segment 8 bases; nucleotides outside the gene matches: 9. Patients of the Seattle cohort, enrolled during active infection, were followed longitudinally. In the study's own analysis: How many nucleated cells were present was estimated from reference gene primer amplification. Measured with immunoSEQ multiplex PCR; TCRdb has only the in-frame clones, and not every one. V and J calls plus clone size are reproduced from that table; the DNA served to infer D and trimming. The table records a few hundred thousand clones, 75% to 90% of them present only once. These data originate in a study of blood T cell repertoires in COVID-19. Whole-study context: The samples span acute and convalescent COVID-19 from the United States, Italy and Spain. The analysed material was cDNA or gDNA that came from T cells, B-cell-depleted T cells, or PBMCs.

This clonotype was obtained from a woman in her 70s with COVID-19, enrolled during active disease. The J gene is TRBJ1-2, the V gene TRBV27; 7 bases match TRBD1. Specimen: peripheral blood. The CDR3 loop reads CASSLSRTGREGYTF. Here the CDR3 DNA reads TGTGCCAGCAGTTTATCTAGGACAGGTAGAGAAGGCTACACCTTC.